Described below is a single T cell receptor beta chain sequence and its context. The antigen it recognizes is unknown. No much larger clone exists at a distance of one base, and base qualities are not known. Whole blood was collected in K2EDTA tubes by collaborating institutions according to the institutions' own protocols. For TCRbeta analysis, collaborators shipped samples as frozen whole blood, isolated PBMCs, or DNA extracted from either of those sample types. This specimen belongs to a study of blood T cell repertoires in COVID-19 (dated by TCRdb to about 2020). Context from the whole study: Samples from collaborators originated in the United States, Italy and Spain and spanned both the acute and convalescent phases of COVID-19. The material from the prospective study consisted of cDNA or gDNA derived from T cells, B-cell-depleted T cells, or PBMCs. Subjects who had been exposed to COVID-19, were actively infected with it, or had recovered from it provided the deeply sampled blood TCRbeta repertoires that made up the dataset. The repertoires were released in a freely available public database intended as a resource for research on the immune response to SARS-CoV-2. Samples were obtained from the ongoing ImmuneRACE study (first 160 participants) and from 1,200 or so subjects provided by 6 global collaborators. The sample metadata nearly always contained a de-identified subject ID, COVID-19 status, age in years and sex. Where available, HLA class I and class II types were obtained from metadata supplied by the sample provider rather than from assay-based typing.

The paper as a whole reports these results and caveats: The amount of clinical and demographic metadata varied by source and participant and was provided uncurated.

A distance of 17 bases separates the germline ends of V and J, which lose 7 bases and 7 bases respectively. The CDR3 covers 14 residues, taking in both the cysteine and the phenylalanine. Just the 42-base CDR3 DNA is kept, in frame starting at base 1. From the germline V gene (reference sequence), CDR1 is MNHNY and CDR2 is SVGAGI. TCRbeta CDR3 regions were amplified from genomic DNA by means of the immunoSEQ Assay, a bias-controlled multiplex PCR. Per the original workflow: The number of nucleated cells in each sample was estimated from the amplification of reference gene primers within the assay. Sequence reads were collapsed and filtered to measure the absolute abundance of every unique TCRbeta CDR3 rearrangement. For each sample, productive Simpson clonality was calculated by taking the square root of Simpson's diversity index across productive rearrangements. Entries here come from immuneACCESS through TCRdb and include only in-frame sequences with V and J called. Some clones fail to appear in such tables; in the studies checked, an unresolved V gene covers under half of the shortfall, and the cause of the remainder is unknown. V and J calls and clone size are given by that table; D and trimming were obtained from the DNA. The sample table records about 330,000 clones; about 86% of these occur just once. About 1.2% of the sample goes to the ten largest clones.

The TCR was taken from a woman aged 45-65 years with acute or convalescent COVID-19. The chain joins TRBV6-6 to TRBJ2-1, with TRBD2 as a weak D call on 6 bases. The sequenced material came from peripheral blood. CDR3 sequence: CASTTGDGTNEQFF. The nucleotide sequence is given as TGTGCCAGCACCACGGGGGACGGAACTAATGAGCAGTTCTTC.